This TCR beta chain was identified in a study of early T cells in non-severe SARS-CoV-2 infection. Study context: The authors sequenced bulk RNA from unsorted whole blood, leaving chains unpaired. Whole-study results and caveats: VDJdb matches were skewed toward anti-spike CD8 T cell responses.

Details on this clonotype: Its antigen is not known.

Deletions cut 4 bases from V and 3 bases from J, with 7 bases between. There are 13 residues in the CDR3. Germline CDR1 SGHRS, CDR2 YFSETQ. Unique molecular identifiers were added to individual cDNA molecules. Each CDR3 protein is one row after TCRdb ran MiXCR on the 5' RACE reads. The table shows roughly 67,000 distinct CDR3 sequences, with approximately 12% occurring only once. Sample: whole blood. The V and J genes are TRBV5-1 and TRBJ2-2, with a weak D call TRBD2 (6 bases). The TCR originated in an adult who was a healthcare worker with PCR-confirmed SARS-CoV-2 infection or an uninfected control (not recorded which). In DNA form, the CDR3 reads TGCGCCAGCAGCCCGGGAGACACCGGGGAGCTGTTTTTT. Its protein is CASSPGDTGELFF. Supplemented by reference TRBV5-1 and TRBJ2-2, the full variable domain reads KAGVTQTPRYLIKTRGQQVTLSCSPISGHRSVSWYQQTPGQGLQFLFEYFSETQRNKGNFPGRFSGRQFSNSRSEMNVSTLELGDSALYLCASSPGDTGELFFGEGSRLTVL.